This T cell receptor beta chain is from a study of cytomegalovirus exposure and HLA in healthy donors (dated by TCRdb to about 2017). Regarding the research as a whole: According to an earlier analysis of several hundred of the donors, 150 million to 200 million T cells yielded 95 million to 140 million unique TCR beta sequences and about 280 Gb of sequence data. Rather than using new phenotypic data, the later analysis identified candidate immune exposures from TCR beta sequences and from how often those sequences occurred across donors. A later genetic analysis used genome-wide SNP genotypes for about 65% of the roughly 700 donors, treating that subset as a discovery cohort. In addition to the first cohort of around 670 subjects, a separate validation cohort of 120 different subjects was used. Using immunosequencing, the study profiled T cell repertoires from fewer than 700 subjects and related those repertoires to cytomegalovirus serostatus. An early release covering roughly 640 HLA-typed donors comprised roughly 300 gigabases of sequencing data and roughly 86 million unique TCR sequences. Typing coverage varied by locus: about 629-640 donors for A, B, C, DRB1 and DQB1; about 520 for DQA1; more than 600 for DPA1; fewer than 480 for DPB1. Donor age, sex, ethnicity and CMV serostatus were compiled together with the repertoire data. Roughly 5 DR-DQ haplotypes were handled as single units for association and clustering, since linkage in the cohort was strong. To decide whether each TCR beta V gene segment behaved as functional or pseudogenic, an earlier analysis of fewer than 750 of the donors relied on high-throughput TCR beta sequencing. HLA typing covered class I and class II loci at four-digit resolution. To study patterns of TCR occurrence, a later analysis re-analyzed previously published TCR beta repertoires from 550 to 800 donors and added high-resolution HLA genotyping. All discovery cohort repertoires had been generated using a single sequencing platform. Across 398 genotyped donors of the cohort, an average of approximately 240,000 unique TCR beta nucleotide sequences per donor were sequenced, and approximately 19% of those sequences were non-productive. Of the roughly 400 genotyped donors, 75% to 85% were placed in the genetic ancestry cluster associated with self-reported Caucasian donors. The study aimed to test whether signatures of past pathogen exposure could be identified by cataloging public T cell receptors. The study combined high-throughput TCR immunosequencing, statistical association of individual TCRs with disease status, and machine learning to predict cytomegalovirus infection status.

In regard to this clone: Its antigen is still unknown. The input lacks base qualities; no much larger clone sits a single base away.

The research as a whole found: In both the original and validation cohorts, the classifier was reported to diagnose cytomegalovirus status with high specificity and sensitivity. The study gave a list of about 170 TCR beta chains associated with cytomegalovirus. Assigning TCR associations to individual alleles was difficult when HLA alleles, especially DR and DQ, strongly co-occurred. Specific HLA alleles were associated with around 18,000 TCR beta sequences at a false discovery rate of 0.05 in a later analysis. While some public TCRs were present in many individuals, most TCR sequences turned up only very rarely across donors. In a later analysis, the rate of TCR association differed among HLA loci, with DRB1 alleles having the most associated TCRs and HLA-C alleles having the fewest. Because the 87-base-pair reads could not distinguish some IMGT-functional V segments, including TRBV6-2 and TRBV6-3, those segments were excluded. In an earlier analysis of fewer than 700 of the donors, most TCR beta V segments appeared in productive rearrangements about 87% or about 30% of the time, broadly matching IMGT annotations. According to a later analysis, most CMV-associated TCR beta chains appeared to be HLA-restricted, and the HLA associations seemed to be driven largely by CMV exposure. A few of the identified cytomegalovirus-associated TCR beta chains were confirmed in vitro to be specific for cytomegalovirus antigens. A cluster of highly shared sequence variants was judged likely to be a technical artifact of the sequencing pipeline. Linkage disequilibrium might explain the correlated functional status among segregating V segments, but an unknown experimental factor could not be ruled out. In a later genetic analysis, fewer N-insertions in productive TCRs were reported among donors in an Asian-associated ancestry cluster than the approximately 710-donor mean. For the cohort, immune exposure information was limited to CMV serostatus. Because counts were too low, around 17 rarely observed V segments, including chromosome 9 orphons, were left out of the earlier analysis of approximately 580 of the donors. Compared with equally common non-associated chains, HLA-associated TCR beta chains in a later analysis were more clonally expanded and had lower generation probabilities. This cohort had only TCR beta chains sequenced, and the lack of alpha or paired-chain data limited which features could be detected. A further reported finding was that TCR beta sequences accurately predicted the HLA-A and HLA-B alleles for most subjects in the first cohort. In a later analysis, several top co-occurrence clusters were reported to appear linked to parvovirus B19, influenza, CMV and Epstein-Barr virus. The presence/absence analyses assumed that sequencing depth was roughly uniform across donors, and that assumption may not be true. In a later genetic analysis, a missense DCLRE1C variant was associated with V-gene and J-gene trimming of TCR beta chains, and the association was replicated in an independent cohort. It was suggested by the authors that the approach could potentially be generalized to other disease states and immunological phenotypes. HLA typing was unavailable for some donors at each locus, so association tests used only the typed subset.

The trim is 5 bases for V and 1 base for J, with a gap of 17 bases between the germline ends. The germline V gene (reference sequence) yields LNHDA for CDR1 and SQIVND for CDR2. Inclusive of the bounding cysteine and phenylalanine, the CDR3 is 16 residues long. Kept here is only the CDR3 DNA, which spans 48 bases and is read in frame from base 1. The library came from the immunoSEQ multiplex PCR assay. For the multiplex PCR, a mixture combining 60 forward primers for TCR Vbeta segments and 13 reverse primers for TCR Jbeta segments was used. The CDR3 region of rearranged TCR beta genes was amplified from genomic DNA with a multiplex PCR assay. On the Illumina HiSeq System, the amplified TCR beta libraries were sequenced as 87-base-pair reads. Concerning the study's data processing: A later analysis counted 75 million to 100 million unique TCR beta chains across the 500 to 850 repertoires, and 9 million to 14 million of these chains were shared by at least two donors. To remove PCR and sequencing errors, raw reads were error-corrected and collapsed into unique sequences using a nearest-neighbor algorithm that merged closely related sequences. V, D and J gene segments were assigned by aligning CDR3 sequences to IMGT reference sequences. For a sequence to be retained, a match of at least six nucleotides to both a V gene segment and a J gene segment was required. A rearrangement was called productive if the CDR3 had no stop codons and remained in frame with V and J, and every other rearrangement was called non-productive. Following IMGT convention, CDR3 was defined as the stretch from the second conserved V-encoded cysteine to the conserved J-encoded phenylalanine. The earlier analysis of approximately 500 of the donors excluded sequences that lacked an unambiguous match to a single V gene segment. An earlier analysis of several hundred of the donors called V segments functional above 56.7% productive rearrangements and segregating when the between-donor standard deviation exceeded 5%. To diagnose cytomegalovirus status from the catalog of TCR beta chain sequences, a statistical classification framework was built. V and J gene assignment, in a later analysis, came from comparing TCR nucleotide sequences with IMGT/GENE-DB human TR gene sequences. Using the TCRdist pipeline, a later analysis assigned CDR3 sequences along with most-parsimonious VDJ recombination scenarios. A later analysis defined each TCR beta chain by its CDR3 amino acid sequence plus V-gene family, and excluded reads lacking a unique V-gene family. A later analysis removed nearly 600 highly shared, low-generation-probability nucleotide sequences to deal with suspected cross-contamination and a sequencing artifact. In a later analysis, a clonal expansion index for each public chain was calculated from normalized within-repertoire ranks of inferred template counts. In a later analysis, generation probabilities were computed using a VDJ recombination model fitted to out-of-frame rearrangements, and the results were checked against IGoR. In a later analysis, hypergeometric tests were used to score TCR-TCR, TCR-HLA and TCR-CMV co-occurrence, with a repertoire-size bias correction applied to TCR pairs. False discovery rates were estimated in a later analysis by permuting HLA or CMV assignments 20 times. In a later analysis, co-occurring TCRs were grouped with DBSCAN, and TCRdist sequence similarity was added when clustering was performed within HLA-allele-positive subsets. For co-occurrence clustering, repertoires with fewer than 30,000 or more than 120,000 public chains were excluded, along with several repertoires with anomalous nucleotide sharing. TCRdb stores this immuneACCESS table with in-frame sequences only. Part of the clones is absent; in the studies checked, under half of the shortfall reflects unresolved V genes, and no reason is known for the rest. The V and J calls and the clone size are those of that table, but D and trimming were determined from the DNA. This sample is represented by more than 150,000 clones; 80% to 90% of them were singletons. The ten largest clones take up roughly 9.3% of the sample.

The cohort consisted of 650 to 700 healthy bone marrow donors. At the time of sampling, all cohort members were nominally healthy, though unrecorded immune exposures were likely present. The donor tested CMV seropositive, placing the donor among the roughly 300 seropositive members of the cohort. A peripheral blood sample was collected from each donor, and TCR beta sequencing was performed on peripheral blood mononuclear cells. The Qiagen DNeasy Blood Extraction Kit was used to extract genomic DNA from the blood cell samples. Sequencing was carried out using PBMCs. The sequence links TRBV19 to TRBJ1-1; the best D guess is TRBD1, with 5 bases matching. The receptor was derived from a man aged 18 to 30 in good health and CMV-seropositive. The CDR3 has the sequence CASSPQVRQTNTEAFF. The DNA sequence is TGTGCCAGTAGTCCCCAAGTCCGACAGACGAACACTGAAGCTTTCTTT.